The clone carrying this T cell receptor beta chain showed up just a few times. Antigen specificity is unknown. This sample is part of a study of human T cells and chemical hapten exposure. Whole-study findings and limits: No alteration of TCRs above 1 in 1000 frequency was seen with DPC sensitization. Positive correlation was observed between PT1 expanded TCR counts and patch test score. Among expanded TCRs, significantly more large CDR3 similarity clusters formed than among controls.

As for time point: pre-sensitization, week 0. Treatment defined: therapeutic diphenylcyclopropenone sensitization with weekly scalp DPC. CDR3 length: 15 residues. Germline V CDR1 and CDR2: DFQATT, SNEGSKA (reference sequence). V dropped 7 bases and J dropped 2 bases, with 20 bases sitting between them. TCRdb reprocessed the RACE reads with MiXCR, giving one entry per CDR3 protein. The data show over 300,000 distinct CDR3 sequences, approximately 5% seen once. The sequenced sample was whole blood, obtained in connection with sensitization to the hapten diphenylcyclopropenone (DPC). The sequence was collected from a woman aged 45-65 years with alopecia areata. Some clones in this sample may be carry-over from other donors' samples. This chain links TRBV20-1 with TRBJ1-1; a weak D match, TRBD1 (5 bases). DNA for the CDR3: TGCAGTGTCCCGGCGAGGGGCATGGGAAACACTGAAGCTTTCTTT. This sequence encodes CSVPARGMGNTEAFF.